The source of this T cell receptor (beta chain) is a study of CD8 T cells in ankylosing spondylitis. The germline V gene has CDR1 SGHRS and CDR2 YFSETQ. The CDR3 has 19 residues. V gave up 4 bases and J gave up 6 bases, with 30 bases separating them. Overall study findings and caveats: Ankylosing spondylitis blood seemed to carry a telltale TCR beta motif made of several highly homologous variants. Previous work reported some of these motif variants in the synovial fluid and blood of reactive arthritis.

By quantitative 5'-RACE with molecular barcodes, the TCR beta libraries were made. TCRdb reprocessed the 5' RACE reads with MiXCR, giving one entry per CDR3 protein. This table has some 39,000 distinct CDR3 sequences, 9.5% to 11% appearing once. This clonotype was recorded a few times. What it binds is not known. This TCR was recovered from a male donor with ankylosing spondylitis. The chain has TRBV5-1 and TRBJ2-3; D possibly corresponds to TRBD1 (5 bases). What was sequenced was synovial fluid, either unsorted or a sorted T cell fraction (not recorded which). In DNA, the CDR3 is TGCGCCAGCAGCCTTAGACCACCAGGAAGTCTGCAGGGTGCGGATACGCAGTATTTT. It encodes CASSLRPPGSLQGADTQYF.